Listed below are T cell receptor beta chains from one sample, sequenced in a study of T cell repertoires in cytomegalovirus infection. TCRdb analysed the reads with MiXCR anew, one entry per CDR3 protein. The profile shows 80,000 or so distinct CDR3 sequences, 35% to 45% of them singletons. Their antigens remain unidentified. The material was CD8+ T cells from cultured PBMCs, obtained from culture after CMV antigen stimulation. The receptors come from a human donor in good health (CMV status not recorded). Some clones in this sample may be carry-over from other donors' samples. Each CDR3 is given with its conserved first and last residue. The D gene is left open where the match is weak.

CDR3 | length | V | D
CASAGLGNQPQHF | 13 | TRBV27 | .
CASSERKDRQETQYF | 15 | TRBV7-6 | .
CASIRGDTQYF | 11 | TRBV27 | .
CASSPHDLAFF | 11 | TRBV7-2 | .
CASSLTSFTGGAPDTQYF | 18 | TRBV7-2 | TRBD2
CASSLDLWTGDGYTF | 15 | TRBV11-2 | TRBD1
CASSNPSGPRETQYF | 15 | TRBV19 | TRBD2
CASSRSFEQYF | 11 | TRBV6-1 | .
CASSPLQGQGYLRAQYF | 17 | TRBV27 | TRBD1
CASSSGTGNEKLFF | 14 | TRBV6-4 | .
CASSFGISLYEQYF | 14 | TRBV5-6 | .
CASSPGRGGTYNEQFF | 16 | TRBV19 | .
CASSYSHLGFGYTF | 14 | TRBV27 | .
CASSPPAGQETQYF | 14 | TRBV18 | .
CASSLSGSNTEAFF | 14 | TRBV7-9 | .
CASSLDWGSHNEQFF | 15 | TRBV7-9 | .
CASSFGLSSTDTQYF | 15 | TRBV7-3 | .
CASSFGVPNQPQHF | 14 | TRBV7-9 | .
CASNLSLGDSTGELFF | 16 | TRBV7-2 | .
CASSQGNYEQYF | 12 | TRBV25-1 | .
CASSSDYWAPSSGNTIYF | 18 | TRBV7-8 | .
CASSPQPQGNEQFF | 14 | TRBV19 | .
CSQFTDTQYF | 10 | TRBV29-1 | .
CASSYLGVPNQPQHF | 15 | TRBV6-2/TRBV6-3 | .
CASSLYAGGTYNEQFF | 16 | TRBV5-5 | TRBD2
CASSDLGGSGTDTQYF | 16 | TRBV25-1 | .
CASSGTGPTNEKLFF | 15 | TRBV12-3/TRBV12-4 | .
CASSHRQANLNQPQHF | 16 | TRBV5-5 | .